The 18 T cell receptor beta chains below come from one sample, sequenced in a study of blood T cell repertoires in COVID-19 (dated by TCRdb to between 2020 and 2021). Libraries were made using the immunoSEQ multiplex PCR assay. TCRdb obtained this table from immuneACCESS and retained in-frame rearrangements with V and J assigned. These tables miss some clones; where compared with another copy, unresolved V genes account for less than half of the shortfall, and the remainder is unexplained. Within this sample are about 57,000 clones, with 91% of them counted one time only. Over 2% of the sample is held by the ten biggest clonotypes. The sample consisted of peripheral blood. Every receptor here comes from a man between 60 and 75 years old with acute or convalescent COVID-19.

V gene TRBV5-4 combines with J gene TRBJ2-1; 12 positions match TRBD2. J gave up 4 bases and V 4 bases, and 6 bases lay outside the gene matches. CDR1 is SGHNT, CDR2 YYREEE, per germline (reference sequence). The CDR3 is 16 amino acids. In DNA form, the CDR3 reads TGTGCCAGCAGCGATCTAGCGGGAGGGCCATACAATGAGCAGTTCTTC. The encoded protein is CASSDLAGGPYNEQFF.

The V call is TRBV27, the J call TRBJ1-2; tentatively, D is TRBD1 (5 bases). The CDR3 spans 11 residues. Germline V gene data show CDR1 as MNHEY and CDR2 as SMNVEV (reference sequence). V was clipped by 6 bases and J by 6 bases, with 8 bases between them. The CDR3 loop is CASSPGNGYTF. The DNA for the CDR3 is TGTGCCAGCAGCCCAGGGAATGGCTACACCTTC.

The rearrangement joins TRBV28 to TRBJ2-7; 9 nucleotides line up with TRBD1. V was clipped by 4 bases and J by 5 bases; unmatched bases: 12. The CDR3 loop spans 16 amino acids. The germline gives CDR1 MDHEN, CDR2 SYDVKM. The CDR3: CASSSVTGTGINEQYF. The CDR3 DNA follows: TGTGCCAGCAGTTCCGTAACCGGGACAGGGATCAACGAGCAGTACTTC.

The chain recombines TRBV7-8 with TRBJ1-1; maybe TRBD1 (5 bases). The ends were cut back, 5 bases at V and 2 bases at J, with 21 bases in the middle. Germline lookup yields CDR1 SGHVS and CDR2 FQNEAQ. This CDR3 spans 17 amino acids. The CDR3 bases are TGTGCCAGCAGCCTAAGCGTTGGGCAGGACATTAACACTGAAGCTTTCTTT. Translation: CASSLSVGQDINTEAFF.

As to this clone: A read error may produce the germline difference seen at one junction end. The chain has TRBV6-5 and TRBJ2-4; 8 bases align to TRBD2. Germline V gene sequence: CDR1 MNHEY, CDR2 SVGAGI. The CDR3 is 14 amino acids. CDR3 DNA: TGTGCCAGCAGTTATAGCGGGGCCAAAAACACTCAGTACTTC. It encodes CASSYSGAKNTQYF.

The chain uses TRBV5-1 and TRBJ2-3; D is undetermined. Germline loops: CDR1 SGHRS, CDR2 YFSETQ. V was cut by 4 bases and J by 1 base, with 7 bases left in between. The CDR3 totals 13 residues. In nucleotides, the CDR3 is TGCGCCAGCAGCACCCAGGGCACAGATACGCAGTATTTT. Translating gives CASSTQGTDTQYF.

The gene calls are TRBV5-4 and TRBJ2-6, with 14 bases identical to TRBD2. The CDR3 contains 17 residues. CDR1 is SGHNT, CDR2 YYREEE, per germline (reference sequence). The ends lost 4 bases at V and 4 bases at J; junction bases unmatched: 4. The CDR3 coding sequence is TGTGCCAGCAGCCCAAGGACTAGCGGGAGGGGGGCCAACGTCCTGACTTTC. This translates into CASSPRTSGRGANVLTF.

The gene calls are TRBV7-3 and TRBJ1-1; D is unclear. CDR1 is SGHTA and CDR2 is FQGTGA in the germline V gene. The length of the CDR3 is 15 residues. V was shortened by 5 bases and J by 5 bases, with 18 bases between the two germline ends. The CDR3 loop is CASSPSPERETEAFF. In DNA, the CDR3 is TGTGCCAGCAGCCCAAGCCCGGAGAGAGAAACTGAAGCTTTCTTT.

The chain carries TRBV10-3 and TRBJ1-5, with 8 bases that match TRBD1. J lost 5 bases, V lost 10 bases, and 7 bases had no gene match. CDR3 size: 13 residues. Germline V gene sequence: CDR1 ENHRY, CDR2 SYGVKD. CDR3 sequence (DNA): TGTGCCACAGGGCTGGACAGGGATCAGCCCCAGCATTTT. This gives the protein CATGLDRDQPQHF.

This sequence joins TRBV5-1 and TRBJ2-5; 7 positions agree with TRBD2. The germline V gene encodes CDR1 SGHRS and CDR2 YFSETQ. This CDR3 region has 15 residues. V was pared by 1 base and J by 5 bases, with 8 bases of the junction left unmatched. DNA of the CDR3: TGCGCCAGCAGCTTGACGGGAGGTTATACGGAGACCCAGTACTTC. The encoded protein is CASSLTGGYTETQYF.

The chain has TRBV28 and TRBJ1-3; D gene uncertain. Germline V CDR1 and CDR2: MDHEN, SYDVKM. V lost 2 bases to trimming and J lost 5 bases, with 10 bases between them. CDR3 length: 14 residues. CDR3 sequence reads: CASSLRQERNTIYF. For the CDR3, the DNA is TGTGCCAGCAGTTTAAGGCAGGAAAGAAACACCATATATTTT. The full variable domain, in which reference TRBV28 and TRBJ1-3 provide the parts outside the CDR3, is DVKVTQSSRYLVKRTGEKVFLECVQDMDHENMFWYRQDPGLGLRLIYFSYDVKMKEKGDIPEGYSVSREKKERFSLILESASTNQTSMYLCASSLRQERNTIYFGEGSWLTVV.

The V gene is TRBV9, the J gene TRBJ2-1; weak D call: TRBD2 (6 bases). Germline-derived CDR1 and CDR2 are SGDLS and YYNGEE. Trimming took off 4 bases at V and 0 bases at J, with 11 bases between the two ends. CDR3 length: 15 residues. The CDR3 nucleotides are TGTGCCAGCAGCCCGACCGGGGGCTCCTACAATGAGCAGTTCTTC. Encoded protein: CASSPTGGSYNEQFF.

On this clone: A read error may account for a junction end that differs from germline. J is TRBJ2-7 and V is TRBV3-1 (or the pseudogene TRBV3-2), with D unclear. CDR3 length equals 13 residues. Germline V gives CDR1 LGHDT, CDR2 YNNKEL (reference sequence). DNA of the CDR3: TGTGCCAGCAGTCAAGGCGGCGGCTACGAGCAGTACTTC. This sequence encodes CASSQGGGYEQYF.

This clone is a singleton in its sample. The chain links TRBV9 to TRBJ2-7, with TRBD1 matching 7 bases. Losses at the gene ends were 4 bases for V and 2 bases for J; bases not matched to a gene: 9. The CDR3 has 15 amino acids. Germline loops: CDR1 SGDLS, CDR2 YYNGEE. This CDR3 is CASSPQGTSTYEQYF. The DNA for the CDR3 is TGTGCCAGCAGCCCACAGGGGACCTCAACCTACGAGCAGTACTTC. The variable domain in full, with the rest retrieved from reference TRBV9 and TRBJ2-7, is DSGVTQTPKHLITATGQRVTLRCSPRSGDLSVYWYQQSLDQGLQFLIQYYNGEERAKGNILERFSAQQFPDLHSELNLSSLELGDSALYFCASSPQGTSTYEQYFGPGTRLTVT.

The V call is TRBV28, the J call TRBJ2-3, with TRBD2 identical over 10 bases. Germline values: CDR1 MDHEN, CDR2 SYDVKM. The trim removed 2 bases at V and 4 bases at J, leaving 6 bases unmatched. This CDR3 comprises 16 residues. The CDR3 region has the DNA TGTGCCAGCAGTTTAGGCCCTAGCGGGAGATCAGATACGCAGTATTTT. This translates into CASSLGPSGRSDTQYF.

DNA for the CDR3: TGTGCCAGCAGTGACAGGGCGCGTCGGCAGTCCTACGAGCAGTACTTC. Residues: CASSDRARRQSYEQYF. The gene calls are TRBV6-1 and TRBJ2-7, with a tentative D call TRBD1 (5 bases). The CDR3 is made up of 16 amino acids. CDR1 is MNHNS and CDR2 is SASEGT in the germline V gene. V dropped 3 bases and J dropped 1 base, with 16 bases sitting between them.

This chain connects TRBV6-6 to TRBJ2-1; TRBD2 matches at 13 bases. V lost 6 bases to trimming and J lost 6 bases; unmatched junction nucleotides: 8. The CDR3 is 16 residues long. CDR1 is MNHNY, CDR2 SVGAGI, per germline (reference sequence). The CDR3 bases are TGTGCCAGCAGCAGGACTAGCGGGAGTCCGGGCAATGAGCAGTTCTTC. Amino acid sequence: CASSRTSGSPGNEQFF.

CDR3 sequence reads: CASSLPGTRKYEQYF. The CDR3 bases are TGTGCCAGCAGTCTTCCCGGGACTAGGAAGTACGAGCAGTACTTC. The gene calls are TRBV7-2 and TRBJ2-7, with 8 bases matching TRBD2. The CDR3 has 15 amino acids. V lost 6 bases to trimming and J lost 4 bases; unmatched junction nucleotides: 11. Germline lookup yields CDR1 SGHTA and CDR2 FQGNSA.